The rows below give T cell receptor beta chains drawn from one sample of a study of CD8+CD57+ T cells in acquired aplastic anemia. TCRdb fed the reads into MiXCR, producing one record per CDR3 protein. The sample lists 250,000 to 350,000 distinct CDR3 sequences, roughly three fifths occurring once. Sequences were obtained from sorted CD4+, CD8+, or CD8+CD57+ T cells (not recorded which) from PBMCs. The receptors shown here come from a human donor with severe aplastic anemia or a healthy control (not recorded which). Both conserved end residues are part of each CDR3. A D gene is named only where the DNA matches it firmly. Clone size, where shown, is once, few, many, or a class for clones that have expanded.

CDR3: CASSPPGMAKNIQYF
DNA: TGTGCCAGCAGCCCCCCAGGGATGGCCAAAAACATTCAGTACTTC
D: NA
V: TRBV5-1
size: once
J: TRBJ2-4

CDR3: CATSDLVSVRAQPKHF
DNA: TGTGCCACCAGTGATTTGGTCTCTGTCCGGGCTCAGCCCAAGCATTTT
D: NA
V: TRBV24-1
size: NA
J: TRBJ1-5

CDR3: CATSGVPGRGPNEQFF
DNA: TGTGCCACCAGTGGGGTACCGGGACGGGGGCCCAATGAGCAGTTCTTC
D: NA
V: TRBV24-1
size: NA
J: TRBJ2-1

CDR3: CATTDGQIYEQYF
DNA: TGTGCCACAACTGACGGACAGATCTACGAGCAGTACTTC
D: NA
V: TRBV5-4
size: NA
J: TRBJ2-7

CDR3: CASSLAEVRGELFF
DNA: TGTGCCAGCAGCTTAGCGGAGGTGCGCGGGGAGCTGTTTTTT
D: NA
V: TRBV7-9
size: NA
J: TRBJ2-2

CDR3: CASGRGANYGYTF
DNA: TGTGCCAGCGGGAGGGGGGCGAACTATGGCTACACCTTC
D: NA
V: TRBV7-6
size: NA
J: TRBJ1-2

CDR3: CSARPISRERGVGPQETQYF
DNA: TGCAGTGCTAGACCAATCTCCCGTGAGCGGGGTGTAGGGCCACAAGAGACCCAGTACTTC
D: TRBD2
V: TRBV20-1
size: NA
J: TRBJ2-5

CDR3: CASSLEGSNSPLHF
DNA: TGTGCCAGCAGCTTAGAGGGGTCGAATTCACCCCTCCACTTT
D: NA
V: TRBV7-9
size: few
J: TRBJ1-6

CDR3: CASSVGTDMNYGYTF
DNA: TGTGCCAGCAGCGTAGGGACCGACATGAACTATGGCTACACCTTC
D: NA
V: TRBV9
size: NA
J: TRBJ1-2

CDR3: CAISEAGSQPQHF
DNA: TGTGCCATCAGTGAGGCAGGGAGTCAGCCCCAGCATTTT
D: NA
V: TRBV10-3
size: NA
J: TRBJ1-5

CDR3: CASSPQGNNSPLHF
DNA: TGTGCCAGCTCACCGCAGGGAAATAATTCACCCCTCCACTTT
D: NA
V: TRBV2
size: once
J: TRBJ1-6

CDR3: CASRLPGVTYEQYF
DNA: TGTGCCAGCAGACTTCCCGGGGTTACCTACGAGCAGTACTTC
D: NA
V: TRBV2
size: NA
J: TRBJ2-7

CDR3: CSARVSGQLYYEQYF
DNA: TGCAGTGCTAGAGTTTCGGGACAACTTTACTACGAGCAGTACTTC
D: NA
V: TRBV20-1
size: many
J: TRBJ2-7

CDR3: CSASFVRGGYTF
DNA: TGCAGTGCTAGTTTTGTCCGCGGAGGCTACACCTTC
D: NA
V: TRBV20-1
size: NA
J: TRBJ1-2